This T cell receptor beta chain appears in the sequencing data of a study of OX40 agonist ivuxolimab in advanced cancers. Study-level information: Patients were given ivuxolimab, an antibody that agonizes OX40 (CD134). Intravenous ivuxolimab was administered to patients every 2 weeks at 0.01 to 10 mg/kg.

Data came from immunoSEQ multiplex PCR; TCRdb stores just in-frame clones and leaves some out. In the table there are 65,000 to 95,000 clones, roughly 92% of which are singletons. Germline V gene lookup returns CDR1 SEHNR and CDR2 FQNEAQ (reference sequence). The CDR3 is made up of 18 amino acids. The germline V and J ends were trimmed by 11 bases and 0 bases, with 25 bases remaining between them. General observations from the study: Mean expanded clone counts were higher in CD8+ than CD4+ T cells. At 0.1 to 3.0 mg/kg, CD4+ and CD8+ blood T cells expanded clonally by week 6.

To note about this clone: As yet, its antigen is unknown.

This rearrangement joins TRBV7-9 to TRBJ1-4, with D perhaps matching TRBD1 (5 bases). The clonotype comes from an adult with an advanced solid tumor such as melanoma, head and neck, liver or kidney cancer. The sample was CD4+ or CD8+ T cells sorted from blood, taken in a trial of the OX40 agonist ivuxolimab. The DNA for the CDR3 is TGTGCCCCAAGGCCCCTGCAGGGTGTATCTACAACTAATGAAAAACTGTTTTTT. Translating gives CAPRPLQGVSTTNEKLFF.